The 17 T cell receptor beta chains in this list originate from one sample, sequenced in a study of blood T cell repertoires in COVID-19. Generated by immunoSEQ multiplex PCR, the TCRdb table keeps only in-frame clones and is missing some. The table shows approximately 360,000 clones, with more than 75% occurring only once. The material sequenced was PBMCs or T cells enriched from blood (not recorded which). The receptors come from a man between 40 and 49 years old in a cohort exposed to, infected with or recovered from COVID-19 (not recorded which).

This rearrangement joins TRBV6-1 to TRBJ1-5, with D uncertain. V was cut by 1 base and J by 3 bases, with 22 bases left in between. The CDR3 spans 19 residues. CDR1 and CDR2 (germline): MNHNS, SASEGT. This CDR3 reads CASSEGLWIGQRDNQPQHF. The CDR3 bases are TGTGCCAGCAGTGAAGGCCTGTGGATAGGCCAACGGGACAATCAGCCCCAGCATTTT.

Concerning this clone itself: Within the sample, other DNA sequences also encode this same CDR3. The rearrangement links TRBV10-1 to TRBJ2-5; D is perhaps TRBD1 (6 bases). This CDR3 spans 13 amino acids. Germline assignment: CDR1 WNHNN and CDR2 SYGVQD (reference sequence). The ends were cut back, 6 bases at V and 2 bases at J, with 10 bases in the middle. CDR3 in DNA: TGCGCCAGCAGCCGGACAGCTCAAGAGACCCAGTACTTC. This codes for CASSRTAQETQYF.

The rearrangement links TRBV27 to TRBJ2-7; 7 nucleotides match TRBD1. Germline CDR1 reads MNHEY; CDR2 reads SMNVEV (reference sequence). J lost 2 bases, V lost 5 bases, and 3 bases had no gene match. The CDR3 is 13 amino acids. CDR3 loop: CASSPGQTYEQYF. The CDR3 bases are TGTGCCAGCAGTCCGGGACAGACCTACGAGCAGTACTTC.

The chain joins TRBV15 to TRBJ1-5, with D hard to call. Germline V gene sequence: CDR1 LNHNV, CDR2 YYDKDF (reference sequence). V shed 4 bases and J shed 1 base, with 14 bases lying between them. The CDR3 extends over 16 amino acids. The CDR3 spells CATSNGGLGSNQPQHF. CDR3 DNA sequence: TGTGCCACCAGCAATGGAGGGTTGGGGAGCAATCAGCCCCAGCATTTT.

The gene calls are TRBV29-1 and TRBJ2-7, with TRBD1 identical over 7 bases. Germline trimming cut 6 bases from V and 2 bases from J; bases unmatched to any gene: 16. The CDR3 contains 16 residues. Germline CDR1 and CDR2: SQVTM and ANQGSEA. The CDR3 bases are TGCAGCGTCCCAAATACACCCACGGGACAGCCCTACGAGCAGTACTTC. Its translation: CSVPNTPTGQPYEQYF.

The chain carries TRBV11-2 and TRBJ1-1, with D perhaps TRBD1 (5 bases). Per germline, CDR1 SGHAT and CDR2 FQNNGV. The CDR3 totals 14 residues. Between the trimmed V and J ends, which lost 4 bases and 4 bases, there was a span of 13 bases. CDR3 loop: CASSYSDGGTEAFF. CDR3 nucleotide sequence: TGTGCCAGCAGCTACAGCGACGGGGGCACTGAAGCTTTCTTT.

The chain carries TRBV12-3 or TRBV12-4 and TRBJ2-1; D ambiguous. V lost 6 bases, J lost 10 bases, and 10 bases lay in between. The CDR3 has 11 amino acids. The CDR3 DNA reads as TGTGCCAGCAGGCGCGAGAGCGAGCAGTTCTTC. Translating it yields CASRRESEQFF.

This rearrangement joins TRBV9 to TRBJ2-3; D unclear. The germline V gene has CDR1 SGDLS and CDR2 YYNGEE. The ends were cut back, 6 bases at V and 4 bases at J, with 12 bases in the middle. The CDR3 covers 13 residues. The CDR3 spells CASNFALSDTQYF. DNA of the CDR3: TGTGCCAGCAATTTTGCACTTTCAGATACGCAGTATTTT.

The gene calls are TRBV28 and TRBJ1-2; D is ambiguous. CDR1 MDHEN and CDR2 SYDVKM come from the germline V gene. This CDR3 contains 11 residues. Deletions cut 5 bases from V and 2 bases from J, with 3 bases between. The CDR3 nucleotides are TGTGCCAGCAGTCAGAACTATGGCTACACCTTC. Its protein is CASSQNYGYTF.

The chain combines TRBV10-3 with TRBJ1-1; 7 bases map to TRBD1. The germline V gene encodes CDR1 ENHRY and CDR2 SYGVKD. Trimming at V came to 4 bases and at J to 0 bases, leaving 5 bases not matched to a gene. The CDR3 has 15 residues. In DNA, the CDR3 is TGTGCCATCAGTGGATCGACAGGGATGAACACTGAAGCTTTCTTT. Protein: CAISGSTGMNTEAFF.

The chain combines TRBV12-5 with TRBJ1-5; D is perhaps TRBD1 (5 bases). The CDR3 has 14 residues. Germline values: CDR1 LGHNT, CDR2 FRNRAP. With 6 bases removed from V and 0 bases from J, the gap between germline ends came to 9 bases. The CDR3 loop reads CASGPGNSNQPQHF. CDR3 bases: TGTGCTAGTGGCCCAGGGAATAGCAATCAGCCCCAGCATTTT.

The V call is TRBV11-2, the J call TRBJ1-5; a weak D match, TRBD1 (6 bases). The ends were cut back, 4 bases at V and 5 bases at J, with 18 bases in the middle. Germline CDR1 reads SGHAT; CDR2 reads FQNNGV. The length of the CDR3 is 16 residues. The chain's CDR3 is CASSSETGAGYQPQHF. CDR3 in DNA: TGTGCCAGCAGCTCCGAGACAGGCGCTGGGTATCAGCCCCAGCATTTT.

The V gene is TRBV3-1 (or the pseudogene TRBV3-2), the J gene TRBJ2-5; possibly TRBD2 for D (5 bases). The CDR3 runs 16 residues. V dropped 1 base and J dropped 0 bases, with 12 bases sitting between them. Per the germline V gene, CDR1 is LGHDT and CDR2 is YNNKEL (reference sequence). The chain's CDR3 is CASSQAGGVNQETQYF. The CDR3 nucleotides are TGTGCCAGCAGCCAAGCCGGAGGAGTAAACCAAGAGACCCAGTACTTC.

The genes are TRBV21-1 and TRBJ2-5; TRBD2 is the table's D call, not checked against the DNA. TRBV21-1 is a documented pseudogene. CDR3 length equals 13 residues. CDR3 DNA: TGTGCCAGGGAGAGGGCAGTCCAAGAGACCCAGTACTTC. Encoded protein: CARERAVQETQYF.

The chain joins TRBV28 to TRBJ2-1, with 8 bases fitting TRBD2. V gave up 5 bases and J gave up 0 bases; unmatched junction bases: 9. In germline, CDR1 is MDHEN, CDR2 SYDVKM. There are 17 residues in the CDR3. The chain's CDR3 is CASSTRSSGSSYNEQFF. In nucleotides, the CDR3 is TGTGCCAGCAGTACCCGCTCCAGCGGGAGCTCCTACAATGAGCAGTTCTTC.

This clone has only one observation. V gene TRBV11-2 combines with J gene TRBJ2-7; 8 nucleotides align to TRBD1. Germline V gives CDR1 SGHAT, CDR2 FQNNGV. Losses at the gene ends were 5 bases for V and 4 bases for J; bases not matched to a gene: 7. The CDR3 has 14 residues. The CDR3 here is CASSPWTGLYEQYF. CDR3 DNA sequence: TGTGCCAGCAGCCCATGGACAGGGCTATACGAGCAGTACTTC. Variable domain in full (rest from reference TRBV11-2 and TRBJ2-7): EAGVAQSPRYKIIEKRQSVAFWCNPISGHATLYWYQQILGQGPKLLIQFQNNGVVDDSQLPKDRFSAERLKGVDSTLKIQPAKLEDSAVYLCASSPWTGLYEQYFGPGTRLTVT.

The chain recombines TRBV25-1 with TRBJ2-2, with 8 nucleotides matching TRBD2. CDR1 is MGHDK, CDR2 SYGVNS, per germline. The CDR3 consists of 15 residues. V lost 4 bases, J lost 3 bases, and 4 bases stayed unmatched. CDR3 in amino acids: CASSAVAGYTGELFF. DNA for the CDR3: TGTGCCAGCAGTGCCGTAGCGGGGTACACCGGGGAGCTGTTTTTT.